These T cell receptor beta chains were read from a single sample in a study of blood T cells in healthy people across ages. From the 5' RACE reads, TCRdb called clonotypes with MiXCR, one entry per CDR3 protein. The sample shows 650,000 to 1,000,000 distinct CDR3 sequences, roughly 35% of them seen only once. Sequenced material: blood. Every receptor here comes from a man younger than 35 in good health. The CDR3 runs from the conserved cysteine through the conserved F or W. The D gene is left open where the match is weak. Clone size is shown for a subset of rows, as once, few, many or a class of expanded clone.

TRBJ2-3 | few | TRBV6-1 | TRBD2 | CASLDRLAGADTQYF | TGTGCCAGCCTAGACCGACTAGCGGGGGCAGATACGCAGTATTTT
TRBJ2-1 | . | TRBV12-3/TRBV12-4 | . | CASSLMGPGDEQFF | TGTGCCAGCAGTTTAATGGGGCCCGGGGATGAGCAGTTCTTC
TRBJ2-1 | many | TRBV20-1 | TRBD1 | CSAQGVTIQFF | TGCAGTGCTCAGGGGGTGACTATTCAGTTCTTC
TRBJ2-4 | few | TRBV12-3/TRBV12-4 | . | CASSSPIWGGEDKNIQYF | TGTGCCAGCAGTTCACCTATTTGGGGTGGAGAAGACAAAAACATTCAGTACTTC
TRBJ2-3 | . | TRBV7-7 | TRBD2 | CASSPSRLASTETQYF | TGTGCTAGCAGCCCCAGCCGACTAGCAAGCACAGAGACGCAGTATTTT
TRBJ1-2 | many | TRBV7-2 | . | CASSLPDSVAAYTF | TGTGCCAGCAGCTTACCGGACAGTGTCGCTGCGTACACCTTC
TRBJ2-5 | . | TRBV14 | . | CASSQIQETRYF | TGTGCCAGCAGCCAAATCCAAGAGACCCGGTACTTC
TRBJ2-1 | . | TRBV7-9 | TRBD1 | CASSLTGQGMEYEQFF | TGTGCCAGCAGCTTAACAGGACAGGGGATGGAATATGAGCAGTTCTTC
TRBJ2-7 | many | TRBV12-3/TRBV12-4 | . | CASSLGFEQYF | TGTGCCAGCAGTTTGGGTTTCGAGCAGTACTTC
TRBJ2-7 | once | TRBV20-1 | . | CSARDSRSYNEQYF | TGCAGTGCTAGAGATTCAAGGTCCTACAATGAGCAGTACTTC
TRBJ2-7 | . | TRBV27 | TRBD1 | CASSLWQGAGYEQYF | TGTGCCAGCAGTTTATGGCAGGGGGCCGGCTACGAGCAGTACTTC
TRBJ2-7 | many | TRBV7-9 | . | CASSLVPGLGEQYF | TGTGCCAGCAGCTTAGTCCCAGGGTTAGGCGAGCAGTACTTC
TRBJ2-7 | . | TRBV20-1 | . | CRARRAAYEQYF | TGCAGGGCTAGGAGGGCGGCCTACGAGCAGTACTTC
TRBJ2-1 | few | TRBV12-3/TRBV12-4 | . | CASTLGEGDEQFF | TGTGCCAGCACCTTAGGGGAAGGGGATGAGCAGTTCTTC
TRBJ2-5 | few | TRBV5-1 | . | CASSSGIREGQETQYF | TGCGCCAGCAGCTCCGGCATTAGGGAAGGACAAGAGACCCAGTACTTC
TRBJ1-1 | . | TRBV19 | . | CATSGTVNTEAFF | TGTGCCACCAGTGGGACGGTGAACACTGAAGCTTTCTTT